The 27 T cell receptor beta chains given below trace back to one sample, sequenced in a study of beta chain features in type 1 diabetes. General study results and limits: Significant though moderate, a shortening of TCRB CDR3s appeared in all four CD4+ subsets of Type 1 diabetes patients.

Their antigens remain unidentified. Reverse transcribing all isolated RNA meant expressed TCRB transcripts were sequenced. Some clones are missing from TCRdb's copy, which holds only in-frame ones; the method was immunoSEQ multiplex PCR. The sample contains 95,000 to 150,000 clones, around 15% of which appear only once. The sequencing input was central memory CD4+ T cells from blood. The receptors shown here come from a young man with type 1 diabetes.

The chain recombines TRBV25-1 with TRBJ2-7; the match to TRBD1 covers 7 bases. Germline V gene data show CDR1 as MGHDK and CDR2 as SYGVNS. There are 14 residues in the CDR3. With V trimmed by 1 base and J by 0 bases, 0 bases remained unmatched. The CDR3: CASSEWDSSYEQYF. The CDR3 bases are TGTGCCAGCAGTGAATGGGACAGCTCCTACGAGCAGTACTTC.

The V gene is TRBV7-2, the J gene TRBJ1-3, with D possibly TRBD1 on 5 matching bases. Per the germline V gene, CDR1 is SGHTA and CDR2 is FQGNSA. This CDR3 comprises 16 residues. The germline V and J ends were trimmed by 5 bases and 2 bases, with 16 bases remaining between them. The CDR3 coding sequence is TGTGCCAGCAGCCCACGCGGGGGGGTGGCTGGAAACACCATATATTTT. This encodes CASSPRGGVAGNTIYF.

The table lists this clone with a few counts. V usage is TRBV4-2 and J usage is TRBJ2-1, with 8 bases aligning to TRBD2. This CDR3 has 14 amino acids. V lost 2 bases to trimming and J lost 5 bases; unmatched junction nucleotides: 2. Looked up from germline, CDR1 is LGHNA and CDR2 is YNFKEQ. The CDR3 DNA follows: TGTGCCAGCAGCCAATCGGGACTAGACAATGAGCAGTTCTTC. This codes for CASSQSGLDNEQFF.

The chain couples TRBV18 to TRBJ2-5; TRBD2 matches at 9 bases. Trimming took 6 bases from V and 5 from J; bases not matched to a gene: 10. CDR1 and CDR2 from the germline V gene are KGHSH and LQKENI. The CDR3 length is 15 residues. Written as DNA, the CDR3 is TGTGCCAGCTCTCTTGCGGCTAGCGGGATGGAGACCCAGTACTTC. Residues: CASSLAASGMETQYF.

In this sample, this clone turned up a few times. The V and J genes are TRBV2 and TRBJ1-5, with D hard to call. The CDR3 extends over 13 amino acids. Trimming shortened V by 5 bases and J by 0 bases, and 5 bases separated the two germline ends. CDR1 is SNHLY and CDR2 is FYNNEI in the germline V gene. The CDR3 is CASSLYSNQPQHF. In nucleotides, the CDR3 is TGTGCCAGCAGTCTGTATAGCAATCAGCCCCAGCATTTT.

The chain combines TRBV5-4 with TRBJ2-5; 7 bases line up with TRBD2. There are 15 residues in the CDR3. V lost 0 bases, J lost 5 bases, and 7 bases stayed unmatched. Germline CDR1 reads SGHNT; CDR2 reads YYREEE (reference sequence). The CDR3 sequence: CASSLAQVGGETQYF. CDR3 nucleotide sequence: TGTGCCAGCAGCTTGGCACAGGTCGGGGGGGAGACCCAGTACTTC.

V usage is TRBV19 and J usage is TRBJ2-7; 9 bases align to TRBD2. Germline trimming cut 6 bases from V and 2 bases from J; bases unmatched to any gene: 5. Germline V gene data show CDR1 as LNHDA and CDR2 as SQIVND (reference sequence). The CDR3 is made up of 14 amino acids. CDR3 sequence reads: CASSGLAPTYEQYF. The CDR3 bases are TGTGCCAGTAGCGGACTAGCGCCCACCTACGAGCAGTACTTC. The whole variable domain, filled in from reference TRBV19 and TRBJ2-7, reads DGGITQSPKYLFRKEGQNVTLSCEQNLNHDAMYWYRQDPGQGLRLIYYSQIVNDFQKGDIAEGYSVSREKKESFPLTVTSAQKNPTAFYLCASSGLAPTYEQYFGPGTRLTVT.

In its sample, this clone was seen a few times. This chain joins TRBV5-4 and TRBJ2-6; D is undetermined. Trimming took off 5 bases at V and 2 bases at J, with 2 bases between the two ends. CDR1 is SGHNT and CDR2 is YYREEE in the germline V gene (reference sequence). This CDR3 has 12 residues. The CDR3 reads CASRAGANVLTF. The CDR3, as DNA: TGTGCCAGCAGGGCTGGGGCCAACGTCCTGACTTTC.

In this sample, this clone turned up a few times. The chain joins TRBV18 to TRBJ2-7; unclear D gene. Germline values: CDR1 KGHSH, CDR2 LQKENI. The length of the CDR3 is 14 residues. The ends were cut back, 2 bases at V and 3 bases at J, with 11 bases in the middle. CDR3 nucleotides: TGTGCCAGCTCACCAGGGCCAGGATACTACGAGCAGTACTTC. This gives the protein CASSPGPGYYEQYF.

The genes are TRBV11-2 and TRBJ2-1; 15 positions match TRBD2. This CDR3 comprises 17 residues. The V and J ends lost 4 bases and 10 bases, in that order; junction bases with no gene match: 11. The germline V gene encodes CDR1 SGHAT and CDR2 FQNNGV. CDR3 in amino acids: CASSSPPGLAGGREQFF. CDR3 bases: TGTGCCAGCAGCTCCCCGCCTGGACTAGCGGGAGGGAGGGAGCAGTTCTTC.

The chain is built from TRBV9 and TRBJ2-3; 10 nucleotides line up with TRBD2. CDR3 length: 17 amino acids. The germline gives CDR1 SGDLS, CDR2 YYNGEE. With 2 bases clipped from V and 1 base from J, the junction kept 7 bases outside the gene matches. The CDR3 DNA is TGTGCCAGCAGCGTCCTAGCGGGGGCGCTGGGCACAGATACGCAGTATTTT. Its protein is CASSVLAGALGTDTQYF. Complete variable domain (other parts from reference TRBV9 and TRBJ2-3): DSGVTQTPKHLITATGQRVTLRCSPRSGDLSVYWYQQSLDQGLQFLIQYYNGEERAKGNILERFSAQQFPDLHSELNLSSLELGDSALYFCASSVLAGALGTDTQYFGPGTRLTVL.

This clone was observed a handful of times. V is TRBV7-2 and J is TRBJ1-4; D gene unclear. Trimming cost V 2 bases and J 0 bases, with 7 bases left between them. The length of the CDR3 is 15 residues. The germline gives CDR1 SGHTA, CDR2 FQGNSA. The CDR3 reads CASSLSGPTNEKLFF. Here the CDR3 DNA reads TGTGCCAGCAGCTTATCTGGGCCAACTAATGAAAAACTGTTTTTT.

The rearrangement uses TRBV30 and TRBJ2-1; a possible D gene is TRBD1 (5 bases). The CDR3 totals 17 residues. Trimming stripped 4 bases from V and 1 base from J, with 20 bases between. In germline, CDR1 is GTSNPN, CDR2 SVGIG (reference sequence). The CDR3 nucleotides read TGTGCCTGGATTGGTAAGGGGATCCGATGGTCCTACAATGAGCAGTTCTTC. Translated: CAWIGKGIRWSYNEQFF.

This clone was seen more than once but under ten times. The CDR3 region has the DNA TGTGCCAGCTCAACCCCTAGCGGAGATACGCAGTATTTT. Its protein is CASSTPSGDTQYF. The V gene is TRBV18, the J gene TRBJ2-3; 7 bases match TRBD2. Germline lookup yields CDR1 KGHSH and CDR2 LQKENI. This CDR3 comprises 13 residues. The trim removed 5 bases at V and 5 bases at J, leaving 4 bases unmatched.

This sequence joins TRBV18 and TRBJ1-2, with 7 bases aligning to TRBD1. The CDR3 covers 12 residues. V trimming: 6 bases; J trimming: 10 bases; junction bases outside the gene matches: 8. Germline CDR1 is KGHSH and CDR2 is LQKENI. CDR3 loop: CASSGQDFVYTF. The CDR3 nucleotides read TGTGCCAGCTCCGGACAGGACTTTGTCTACACCTTC.

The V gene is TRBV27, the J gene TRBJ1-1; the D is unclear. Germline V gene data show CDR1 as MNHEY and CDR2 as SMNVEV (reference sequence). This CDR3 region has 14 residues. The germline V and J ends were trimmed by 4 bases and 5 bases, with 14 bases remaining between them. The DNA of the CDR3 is TGTGCCAGCAGTTGGATGTCGTCGGGAACTGAAGCTTTCTTT. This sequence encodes CASSWMSSGTEAFF.

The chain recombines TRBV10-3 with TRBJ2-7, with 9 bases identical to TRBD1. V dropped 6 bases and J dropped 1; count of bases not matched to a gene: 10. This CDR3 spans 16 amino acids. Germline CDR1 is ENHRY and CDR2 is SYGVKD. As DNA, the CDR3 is TGTGCCATCAGCGGAGCCGGGACAGGGAGGTCCTACGAGCAGTACTTC. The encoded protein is CAISGAGTGRSYEQYF.

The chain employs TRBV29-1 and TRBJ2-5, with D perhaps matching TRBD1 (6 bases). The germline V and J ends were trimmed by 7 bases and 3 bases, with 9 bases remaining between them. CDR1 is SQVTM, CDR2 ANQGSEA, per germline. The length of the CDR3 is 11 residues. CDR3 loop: CSANREETQYF. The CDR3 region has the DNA TGCAGCGCGAACAGGGAAGAGACCCAGTACTTC.

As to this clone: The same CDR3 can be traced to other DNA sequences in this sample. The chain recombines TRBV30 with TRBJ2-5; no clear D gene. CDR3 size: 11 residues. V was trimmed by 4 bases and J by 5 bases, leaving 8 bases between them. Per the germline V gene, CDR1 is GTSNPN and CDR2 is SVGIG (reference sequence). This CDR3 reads CAWTVGETQYF. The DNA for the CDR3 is TGTGCCTGGACCGTGGGGGAGACCCAGTACTTC.

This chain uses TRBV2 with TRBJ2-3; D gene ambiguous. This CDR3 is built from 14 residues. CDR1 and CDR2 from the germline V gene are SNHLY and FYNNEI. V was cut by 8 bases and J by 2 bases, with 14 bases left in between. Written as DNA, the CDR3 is TGTGCCAGCTTAAAGGACGGCGTCACAGATACGCAGTATTTT. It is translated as CASLKDGVTDTQYF. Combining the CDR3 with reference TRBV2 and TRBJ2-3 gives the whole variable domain EPEVTQTPSHQVTQMGQEVILRCVPISNHLYFYWYRQILGQKVEFLVSFYNNEISEKSEIFDDQFSVERPDGSNFTLKIRSTKLEDSAMYFCASLKDGVTDTQYFGPGTRLTVL.

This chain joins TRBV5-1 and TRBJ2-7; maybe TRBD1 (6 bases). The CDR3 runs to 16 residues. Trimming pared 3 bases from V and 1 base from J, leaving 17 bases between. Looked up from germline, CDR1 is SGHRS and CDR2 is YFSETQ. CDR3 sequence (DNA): TGCGCCAGCAGCTCAGAACATCAACAGGGTTCCTACGAGCAGTACTTC. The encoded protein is CASSSEHQQGSYEQYF.

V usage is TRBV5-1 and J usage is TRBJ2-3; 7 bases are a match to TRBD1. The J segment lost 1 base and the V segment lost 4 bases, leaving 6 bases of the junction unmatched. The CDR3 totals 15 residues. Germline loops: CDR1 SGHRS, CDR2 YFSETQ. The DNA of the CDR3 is TGCGCCAGCAGCCAAGGGGACAGCGGCACAGATACGCAGTATTTT. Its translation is CASSQGDSGTDTQYF.

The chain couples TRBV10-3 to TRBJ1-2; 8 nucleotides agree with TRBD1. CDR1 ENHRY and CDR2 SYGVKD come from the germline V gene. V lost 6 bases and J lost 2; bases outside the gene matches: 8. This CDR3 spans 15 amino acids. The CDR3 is CAISLRDRRNYGYTF. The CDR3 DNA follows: TGTGCCATCAGCCTCCGGGACAGGAGAAACTATGGCTACACCTTC.

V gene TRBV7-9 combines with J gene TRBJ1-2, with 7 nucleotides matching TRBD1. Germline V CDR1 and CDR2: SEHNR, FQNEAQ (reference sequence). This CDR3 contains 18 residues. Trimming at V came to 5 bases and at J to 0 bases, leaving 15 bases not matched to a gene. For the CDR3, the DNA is TGTGCCAGCAGCCCGAGACTCCTCAGACAGGGAACTAACTATGGCTACACCTTC. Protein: CASSPRLLRQGTNYGYTF.

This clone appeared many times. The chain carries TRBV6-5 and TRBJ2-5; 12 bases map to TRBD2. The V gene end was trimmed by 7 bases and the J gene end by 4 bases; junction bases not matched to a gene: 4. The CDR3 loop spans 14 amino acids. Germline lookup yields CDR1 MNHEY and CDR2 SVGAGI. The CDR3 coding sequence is TGTGCCAGCAACGGACTAGCGGGACGAGAGACCCAGTACTTC. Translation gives CASNGLAGRETQYF.

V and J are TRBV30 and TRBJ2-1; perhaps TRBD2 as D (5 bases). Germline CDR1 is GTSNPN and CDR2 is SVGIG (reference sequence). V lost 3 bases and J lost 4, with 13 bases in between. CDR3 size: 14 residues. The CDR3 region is CAWSANSGYNEQFF. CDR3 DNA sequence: TGTGCCTGGAGCGCCAACAGCGGTTACAATGAGCAGTTCTTC.

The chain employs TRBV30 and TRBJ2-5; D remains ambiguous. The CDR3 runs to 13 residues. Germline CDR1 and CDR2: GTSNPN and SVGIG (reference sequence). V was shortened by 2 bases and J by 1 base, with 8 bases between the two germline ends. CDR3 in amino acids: CAWSISFQETQYF. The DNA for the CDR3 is TGTGCCTGGAGTATTAGCTTCCAAGAGACCCAGTACTTC.